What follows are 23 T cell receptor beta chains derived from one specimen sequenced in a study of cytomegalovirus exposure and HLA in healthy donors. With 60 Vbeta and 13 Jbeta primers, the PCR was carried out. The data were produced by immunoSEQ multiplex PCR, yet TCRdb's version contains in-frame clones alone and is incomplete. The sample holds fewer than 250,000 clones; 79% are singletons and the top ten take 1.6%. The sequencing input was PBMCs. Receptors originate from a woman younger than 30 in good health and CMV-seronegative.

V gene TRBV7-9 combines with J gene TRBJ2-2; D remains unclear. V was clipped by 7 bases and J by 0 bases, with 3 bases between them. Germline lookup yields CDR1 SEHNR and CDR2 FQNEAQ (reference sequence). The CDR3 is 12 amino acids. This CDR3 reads CASISNTGELFF. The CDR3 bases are TGTGCCAGCATCTCGAACACCGGGGAGCTGTTTTTT.

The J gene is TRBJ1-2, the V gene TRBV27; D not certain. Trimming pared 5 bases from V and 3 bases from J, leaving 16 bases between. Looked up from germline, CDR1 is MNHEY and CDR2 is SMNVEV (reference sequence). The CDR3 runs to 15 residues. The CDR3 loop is CASSPLPTEDYGYTF. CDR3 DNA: TGTGCCAGCAGTCCTCTCCCCACAGAAGACTATGGCTACACCTTC.

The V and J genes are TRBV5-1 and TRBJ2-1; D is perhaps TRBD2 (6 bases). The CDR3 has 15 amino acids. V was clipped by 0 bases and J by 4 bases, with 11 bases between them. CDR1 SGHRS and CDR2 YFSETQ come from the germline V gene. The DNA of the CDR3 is TGCGCCAGCAGCTTGGGGGTAGGGACTTACAATGAGCAGTTCTTC. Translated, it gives CASSLGVGTYNEQFF.

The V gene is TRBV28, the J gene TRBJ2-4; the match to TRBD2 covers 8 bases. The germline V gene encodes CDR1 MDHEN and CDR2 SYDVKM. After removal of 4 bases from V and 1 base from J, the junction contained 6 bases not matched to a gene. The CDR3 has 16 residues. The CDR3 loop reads CASSWGLEGAKNIQYF. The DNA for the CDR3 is TGTGCCAGCAGTTGGGGACTAGAGGGGGCCAAAAACATTCAGTACTTC.

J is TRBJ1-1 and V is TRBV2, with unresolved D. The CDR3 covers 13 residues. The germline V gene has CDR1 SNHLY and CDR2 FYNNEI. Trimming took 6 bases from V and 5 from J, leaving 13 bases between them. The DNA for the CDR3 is TGTGCCAGCAGCGTAAGCAGGAAAACTGAAGCTTTCTTT. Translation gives CASSVSRKTEAFF.

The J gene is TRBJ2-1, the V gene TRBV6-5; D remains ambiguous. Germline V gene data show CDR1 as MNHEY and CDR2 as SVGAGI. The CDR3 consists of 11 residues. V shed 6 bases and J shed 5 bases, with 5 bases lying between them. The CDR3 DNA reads TGTGCCAGCAGGAACAACAATGAGCAGTTCTTC. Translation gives CASRNNNEQFF.

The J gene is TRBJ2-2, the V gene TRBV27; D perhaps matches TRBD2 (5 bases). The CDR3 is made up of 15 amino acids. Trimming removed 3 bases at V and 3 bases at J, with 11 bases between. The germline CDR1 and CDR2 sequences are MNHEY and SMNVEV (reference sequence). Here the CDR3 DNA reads TGTGCCAGCAGTTTTTTCCCGCGGGACACCGGGGAGCTGTTTTTT. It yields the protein CASSFFPRDTGELFF.

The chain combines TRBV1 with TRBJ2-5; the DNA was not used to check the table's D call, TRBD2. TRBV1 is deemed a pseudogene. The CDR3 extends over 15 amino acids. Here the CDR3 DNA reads TGCACCAGCGGAATCACTAGCGGTGCTACGGAGACCCAGTACTTC. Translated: CTSGITSGATETQYF.

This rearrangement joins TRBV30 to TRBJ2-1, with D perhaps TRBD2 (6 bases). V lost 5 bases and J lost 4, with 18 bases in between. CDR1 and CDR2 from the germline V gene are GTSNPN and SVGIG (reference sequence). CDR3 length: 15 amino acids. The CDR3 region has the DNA TGTGCCTGGCTACCTCCGGGACTTCGTTACAATGAGCAGTTCTTC. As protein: CAWLPPGLRYNEQFF.

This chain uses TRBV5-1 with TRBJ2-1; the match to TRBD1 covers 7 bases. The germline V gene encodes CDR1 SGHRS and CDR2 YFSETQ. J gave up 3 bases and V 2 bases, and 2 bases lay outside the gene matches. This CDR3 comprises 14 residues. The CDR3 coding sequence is TGCGCCAGCAGCTTCCGGGACAGCTACAATGAGCAGTTCTTC. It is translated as CASSFRDSYNEQFF.

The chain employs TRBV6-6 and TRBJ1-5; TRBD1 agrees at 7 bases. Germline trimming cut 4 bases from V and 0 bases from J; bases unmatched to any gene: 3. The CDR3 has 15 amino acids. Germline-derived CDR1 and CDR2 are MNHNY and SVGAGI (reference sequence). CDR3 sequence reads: CASSSRTGSNQPQHF. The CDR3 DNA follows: TGTGCCAGCAGTTCCCGGACAGGTAGCAATCAGCCCCAGCATTTT.

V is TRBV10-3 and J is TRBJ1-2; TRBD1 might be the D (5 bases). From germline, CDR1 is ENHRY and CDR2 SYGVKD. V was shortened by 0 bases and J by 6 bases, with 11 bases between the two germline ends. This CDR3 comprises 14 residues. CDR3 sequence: CAISESQGKDGYTF. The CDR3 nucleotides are TGTGCCATCAGTGAGTCCCAGGGAAAGGATGGCTACACCTTC.

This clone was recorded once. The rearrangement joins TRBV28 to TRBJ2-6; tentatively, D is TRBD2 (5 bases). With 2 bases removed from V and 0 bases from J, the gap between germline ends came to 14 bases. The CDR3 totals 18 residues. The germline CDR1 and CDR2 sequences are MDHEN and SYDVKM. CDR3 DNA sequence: TGTGCCAGCAGTTTACCCTGGACTGCCTACTCTGGGGCCAACGTCCTGACTTTC. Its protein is CASSLPWTAYSGANVLTF.

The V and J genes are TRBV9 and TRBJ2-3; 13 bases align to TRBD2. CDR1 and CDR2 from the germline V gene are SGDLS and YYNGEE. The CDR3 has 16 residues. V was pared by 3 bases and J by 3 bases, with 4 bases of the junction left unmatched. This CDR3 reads CASSEGTSGATDTQYF. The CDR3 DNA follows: TGTGCCAGCAGCGAGGGGACTAGCGGGGCGACAGATACGCAGTATTTT.

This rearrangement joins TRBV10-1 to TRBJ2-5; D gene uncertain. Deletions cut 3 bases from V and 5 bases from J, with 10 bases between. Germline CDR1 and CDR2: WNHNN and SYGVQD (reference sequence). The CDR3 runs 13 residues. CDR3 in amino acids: CASSEGLGETQYF. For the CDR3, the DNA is TGCGCCAGCAGTGAAGGCCTCGGGGAGACCCAGTACTTC.

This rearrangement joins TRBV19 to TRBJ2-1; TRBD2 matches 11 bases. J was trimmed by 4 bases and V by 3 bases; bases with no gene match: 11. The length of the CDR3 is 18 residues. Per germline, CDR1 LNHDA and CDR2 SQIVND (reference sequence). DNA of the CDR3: TGTGCCAGTAGTATTGGACTACTAGCGGGAGCTCGGTACAATGAGCAGTTCTTC. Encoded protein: CASSIGLLAGARYNEQFF.

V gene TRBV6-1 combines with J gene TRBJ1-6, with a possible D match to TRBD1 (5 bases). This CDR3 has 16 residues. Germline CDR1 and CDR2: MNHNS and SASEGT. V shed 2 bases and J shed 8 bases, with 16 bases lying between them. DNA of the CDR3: TGTGCCAGCAGTGAAAGTGGCCAGGGATCCTATTCACCCCTCCACTTT. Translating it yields CASSESGQGSYSPLHF.

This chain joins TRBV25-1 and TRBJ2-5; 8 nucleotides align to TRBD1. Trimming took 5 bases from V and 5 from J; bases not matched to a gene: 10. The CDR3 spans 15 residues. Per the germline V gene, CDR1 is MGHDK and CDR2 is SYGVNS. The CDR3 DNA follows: TGTGCCAGCAGTTTCCCTGGACAGGGATTGGAGACCCAGTACTTC. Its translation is CASSFPGQGLETQYF.

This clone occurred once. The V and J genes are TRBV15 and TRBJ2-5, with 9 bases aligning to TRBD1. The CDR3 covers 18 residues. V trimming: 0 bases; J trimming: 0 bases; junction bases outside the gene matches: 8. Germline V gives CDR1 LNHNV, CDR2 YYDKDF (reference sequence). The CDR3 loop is CATSRDLRDRVYQETQYF. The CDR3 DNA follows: TGTGCCACCAGCAGAGATCTCCGGGACAGGGTGTACCAAGAGACCCAGTACTTC.

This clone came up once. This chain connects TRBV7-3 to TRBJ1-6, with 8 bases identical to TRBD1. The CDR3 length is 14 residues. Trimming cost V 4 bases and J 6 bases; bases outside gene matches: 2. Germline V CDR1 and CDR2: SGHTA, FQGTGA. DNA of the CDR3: TGTGCCAGCAGCTCCGACAGGGGTAATTCACCCCTCCACTTT. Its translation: CASSSDRGNSPLHF.

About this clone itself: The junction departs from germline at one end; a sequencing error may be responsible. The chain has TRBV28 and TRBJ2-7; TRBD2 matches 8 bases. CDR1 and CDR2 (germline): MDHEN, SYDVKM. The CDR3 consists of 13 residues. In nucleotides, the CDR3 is TGTGCCACCAGTCCGGGGGGGCGGAACGAGCAGTACTTC. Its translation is CATSPGGRNEQYF.

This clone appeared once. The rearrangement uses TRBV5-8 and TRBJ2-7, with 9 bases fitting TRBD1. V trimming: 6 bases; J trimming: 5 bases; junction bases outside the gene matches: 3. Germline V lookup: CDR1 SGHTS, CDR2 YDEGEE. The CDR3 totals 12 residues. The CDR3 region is CASNRGRDEQYF. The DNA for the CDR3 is TGTGCCAGCAACAGGGGGCGGGACGAGCAGTACTTC. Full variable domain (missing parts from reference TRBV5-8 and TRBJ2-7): EAGVTQSPTHLIKTRGQQATLRCSPISGHTSVYWYQQALGLGLQFLLWYDEGEERNRGNFPPRFSGRQFPNYSSELNVNALELEDSALYLCASNRGRDEQYFGPGTRLTVT.

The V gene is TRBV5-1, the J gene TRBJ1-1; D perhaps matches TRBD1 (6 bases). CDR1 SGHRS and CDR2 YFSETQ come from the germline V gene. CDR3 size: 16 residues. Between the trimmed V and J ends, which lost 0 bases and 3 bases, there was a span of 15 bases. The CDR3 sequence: CASSLGSRQDYTEAFF. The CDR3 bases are TGCGCCAGCAGCTTGGGATCGAGACAGGATTACACTGAAGCTTTCTTT. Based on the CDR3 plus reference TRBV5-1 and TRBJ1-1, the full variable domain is KAGVTQTPRYLIKTRGQQVTLSCSPISGHRSVSWYQQTPGQGLQFLFEYFSETQRNKGNFPGRFSGRQFSNSRSEMNVSTLELGDSALYLCASSLGSRQDYTEAFFGQGTRLTVV.